This is a list of T cell receptor beta chains from one sample in a study of shared clonotypes between healthy human individuals. Profiling relied on immunoSEQ multiplex PCR, and the TCRdb table lists in-frame clones only, not all of them. The repertoire consists of about 1,500,000 clones, with approximately 97% occurring once and the leading ten covering over 1%. The sample taken for sequencing was naive CD4+ T cells sorted from blood. The receptors originated from a man between 25 and 39 years old in good health. CDR3s include the opening cysteine and the closing phenylalanine or tryptophan. Fields, in order: D gene, J gene, V gene, clone size, CDR3 DNA, CDR3 protein. A D gene is named only where the DNA matches it firmly. Clone size is stated in some rows and not others, as once, few, many or a class when expanded.

>TRBD1|TRBJ2-7|TRBV29-1|.
TGCAGCGTTGAAGACAGGGGGCCCTCCTACGAGCAGTACTTC
CSVEDRGPSYEQYF
>.|TRBJ2-2|TRBV5-4|.
TGTGCCAGCAGCTCCTCCCTGGGAGGTCGGACCGGGGAGCTGTTTTTT
CASSSSLGGRTGELFF
>.|TRBJ1-4|TRBV25-1|.
TGTGCCAGCAGTGAGGGACTCAGTAATGAAAAACTGTTTTTT
CASSEGLSNEKLFF
>.|TRBJ2-3|TRBV4-1|.
TGCGCCAGCAGCCAACTAGCGTTTACAGATACGCAGTATTTT
CASSQLAFTDTQYF
>TRBD2|TRBJ2-3|TRBV5-5|.
TGTGCCAGCAGCCCCCCGGGACTAGCGGGAGGGCACGATACGCAGTATTTT
CASSPPGLAGGHDTQYF
>.|TRBJ1-3|TRBV11-2|.
TGTGCCAGCAGTCTACCAGGGGCCTACTCTGGAAACACCATATATTTT
CASSLPGAYSGNTIYF
>TRBD1|TRBJ1-1|TRBV27|.
TGTGCCAGCCGGACAGGGGTGAACACTGAAGCTTTCTTT
CASRTGVNTEAFF
>TRBD2|TRBJ2-5|TRBV9|.
TGTGCCAGCAGCGTAGCCCCCGGGACTAGCGGGATTGAGACCCAGTACTTC
CASSVAPGTSGIETQYF
>.|TRBJ2-7|TRBV30|.
TGTGCCTGGAGAGGTCGGGAACCCTACGAGCAGTACTTC
CAWRGREPYEQYF
>TRBD2|TRBJ2-7|TRBV7-6|.
TGTGCCAGCAGCCGCTATAGGTGGAATAGCGGGAGGTACGAGCAGTACTTC
CASSRYRWNSGRYEQYF
>.|TRBJ2-3|TRBV28|few
TGTGCCAGCCAGTCTGGGGGGGATACGCAGTATTTT
CASQSGGDTQYF
>TRBD2|TRBJ2-7|TRBV9|.
TGTGCCAGCAGCGTGGGGACTAGCGGAGGGGGCGACGAGCAGTACTTC
CASSVGTSGGGDEQYF
>TRBD1|TRBJ2-7|TRBV5-4|.
TGTGCCAGCAGCTCGTACGGGACAGGGCGCGAGCAGTACTTC
CASSSYGTGREQYF
>.|TRBJ1-1|TRBV9|.
TGTGCCAGCAGCGTAGGGTTGACAGAGAACACTGAAGCTTTCTTT
CASSVGLTENTEAFF
>.|TRBJ2-6|TRBV5-1|.
TGCGCCAGCAGCTTGGGAGCCTCGGCTGGGGCCAACGTCCTGACTTTC
CASSLGASAGANVLTF
>TRBD1|TRBJ1-1|TRBV23-1|.
TGCGCCAGCAGTCCCTGTGACCCCGGGACAGGGGGCTTAGTGGACACTGAAGCTTTCTTT
CASSPCDPGTGGLVDTEAFF
>TRBD1|TRBJ1-2|TRBV5-8|.
TGTGCCAGCAGCGCCCCGGGACAGGGATCTGAAGTCCACTTC
CASSAPGQGSEVHF
>TRBD1|TRBJ1-5|TRBV19|.
TGTGCCAGTAGTATAGATTCAGGGGGCTGGCAGCCCCAGCATTTT
CASSIDSGGWQPQHF
>.|TRBJ1-3|TRBV9|.
TGTGCCAGCAGCGGGTTCGGGACTCCTGGAAACACCATATATTTT
CASSGFGTPGNTIYF
>.|TRBJ2-3|TRBV7-3|.
TGTGCCAGCAGCTTAAATTTCGCAGATACGCAGTATTTT
CASSLNFADTQYF
>.|TRBJ1-3|TRBV29-1|.
TGCAGCGTTGGAACTTCTGGAAACACCATATATTTT
CSVGTSGNTIYF
>TRBD1|TRBJ2-1|TRBV5-6|.
TGTGCCAGCAGCCCAACAGGGGTTGATGAGCAGTTCTTC
CASSPTGVDEQFF
>.|TRBJ2-3|TRBV18|.
TGTGCCAGCTCAGGGGGCCCCGGGGGCACAGATACGCAGTATTTT
CASSGGPGGTDTQYF
>.|TRBJ1-5|TRBV28|once
TGTGCCAGCAGAGAAGGGAGTAATCAGCCCCAGCATTTT
CASREGSNQPQHF
>.|TRBJ2-1|TRBV14|.
TGTGCCAGCAGCCAAGACCCACAGGTCACCTACAATGAGCAGTTCTTC
CASSQDPQVTYNEQFF
>TRBD1|TRBJ2-2|TRBV28|.
TGTGCCAGCAGTTTATTTGACAGGGATGCCGGGGAGCTGTTTTTT
CASSLFDRDAGELFF
>.|TRBJ1-4|TRBV7-2|.
TGTGCCAGCAGCTTCGCCAGGTGGGATGAAAAACTGTTTTTT
CASSFARWDEKLFF
>TRBD1|TRBJ1-1|TRBV6-6|.
TGTGCCAGCAGTTACATGGAGGGGGCGAGCACTGAAGCTTTCTTT
CASSYMEGASTEAFF
>TRBD2|TRBJ2-1|TRBV6-5|.
TGTGCCAGCAGTTACTCTACTAGCGGGAGAAGGAATGAGCAGTTCTTC
CASSYSTSGRRNEQFF
>.|TRBJ1-5|TRBV7-2|.
TGTGCCAGCAGCTTACGGTGGGGGGCAGGTCAGCCCCAGCATTTT
CASSLRWGAGQPQHF
>.|TRBJ2-7|TRBV28|.
TGTGCCAGCGGAACTTTTTACGAGCAGTACTTC
CASGTFYEQYF
>.|TRBJ2-3|TRBV5-6|.
TGTGCCAGCAGCTTGGGACTACCAGGGAGGGATACGCAGTATTTT
CASSLGLPGRDTQYF
>TRBD1|TRBJ2-1|TRBV5-8|.
TGTGCCAGCAGCCTCAGGGGACAGAGCTCCTACAATGAGCAGTTCTTC
CASSLRGQSSYNEQFF
>.|TRBJ2-5|TRBV6-6|once
TGTGCCAGCGGGCAGGGGACCCCCCAAGAGACCCAGTACTTC
CASGQGTPQETQYF
>.|TRBJ2-1|TRBV7-9|once
TGTGCCAGCAGCTTTGAGCAGTTCTTC
CASSFEQFF
>TRBD1|TRBJ1-6|TRBV7-2|.
TGTGCCAGCAGCTCCCGGGACAGAAATTCACCCCTCCACTTT
CASSSRDRNSPLHF
>TRBD1|TRBJ1-1|TRBV15|.
TGTGCCACCAGCAGAGTATTAGGGGGCTTTGTCGAAGCTTTCTTT
CATSRVLGGFVEAFF
>TRBD1|TRBJ2-7|TRBV5-6|.
TGTGCCAGCAGCCTTGGACCCCTTCCTCAGGGGGATGGGAACGAGCAGTACTTC
CASSLGPLPQGDGNEQYF
>.|TRBJ2-6|TRBV18|once
TGTGCCAGCTCACCAGGGCAGGGAACGAGTGGGGCCAACGTCCTGACTTTC
CASSPGQGTSGANVLTF
>.|TRBJ2-1|TRBV5-1|.
TGCGCCAGCAGCAACACAGGGAGTCCCTACAATGAGCAGTTCTTC
CASSNTGSPYNEQFF
>TRBD2|TRBJ2-1|TRBV6-5|.
TGTGCCAGCAGTTACTGGTCGAGCGGGAGCTACAATGAGCAGTTCTTC
CASSYWSSGSYNEQFF
>.|TRBJ1-2|TRBV7-9|.
TGTGCCAGCAGCTTAGAATCTGTCTGGCACTACACCTTC
CASSLESVWHYTF
>TRBD1|TRBJ2-3|TRBV27|.
TGTGCCAGCAGGGGGACAGGGTTAGATACGCAGTATTTT
CASRGTGLDTQYF